This T cell receptor (beta chain) was recovered during a study of preoperative IRX-2 immunotherapy in early breast cancer. Assay: immunoSEQ multiplex PCR; the TCRdb copy retains only in-frame clones and omits some. The sample yields 34,000 or so clones, about 96% seen once. The length of the CDR3 is 11 residues. V dropped 6 bases and J dropped 12; count of bases not matched to a gene: 6. The V gene's germline CDR1 is SQVTM and CDR2 ANQGSEA. Treatment in this sample: preoperative locoregional IRX-2 cytokine immunotherapy. Preoperative locoregional IRX-2 cytokine immunotherapy was tested in the phase Ib source study.

This chain joins TRBV29-1 and TRBJ2-3, with 10 positions matching TRBD2. The biological material was taken from a patient treated with IRX-2 immunotherapy. This clonotype was obtained from a human donor with breast cancer. Written as DNA, the CDR3 is TGCAGCGTCGGTAGCGGGGGGACCCAGTATTTT. It encodes CSVGSGGTQYF.